This T cell receptor beta chain was captured by sequencing in a study of cytomegalovirus exposure and HLA in healthy donors. A note on this clone: What it binds is not known.

Findings of the study overall: For most TCR sequences rarity was the rule, although some public TCRs occurred in many donors.

The PCR made use of 60 Vbeta and 13 Jbeta primers. Profiled with immunoSEQ multiplex PCR; TCRdb holds only in-frame clones, not every one. This sample's clone table lists 150,000 to 200,000 clones. The germline gives CDR1 LNHDA, CDR2 SQIVND (reference sequence). The CDR3 runs to 15 residues. V lost 4 bases and J lost 5; bases outside the gene matches: 7. The receptor was derived from a woman aged 60 to 75 in good health and CMV-seronegative. Sequences were obtained from PBMCs. J is TRBJ2-1 and V is TRBV19; 8 bases match TRBD2. CDR3: CASSNLRLANNEQFF. The CDR3 bases are TGTGCCAGTAGTAACCTGAGACTAGCGAACAATGAGCAGTTCTTC.